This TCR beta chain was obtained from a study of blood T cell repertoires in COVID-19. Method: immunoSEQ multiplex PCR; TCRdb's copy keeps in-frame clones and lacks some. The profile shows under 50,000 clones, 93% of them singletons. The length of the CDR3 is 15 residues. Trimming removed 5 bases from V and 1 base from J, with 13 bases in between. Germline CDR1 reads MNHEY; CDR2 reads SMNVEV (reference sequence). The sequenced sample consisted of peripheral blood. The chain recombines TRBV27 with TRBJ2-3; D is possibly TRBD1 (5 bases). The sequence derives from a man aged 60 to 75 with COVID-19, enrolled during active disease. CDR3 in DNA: TGTGCCAGCAGTCCCCAGGGAAGGGGCACAGATACGCAGTATTTT. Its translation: CASSPQGRGTDTQYF.